This is a list of T cell receptor beta chains from one sample in a study of T cell repertoires in cytomegalovirus infection. Each CDR3 protein is one row after TCRdb ran MiXCR on the reads. The sample has around 550,000 distinct CDR3 sequences; 26% are singletons. The sequenced sample was PBMCs. The receptors come from a human donor in good health (CMV status not recorded). Some clones in this sample may be carry-over from other donors' samples. CDR3s include the opening cysteine and the closing phenylalanine or tryptophan. Fields, in order: CDR3 protein, CDR3 DNA, V gene, clone size, D gene, J gene. The D gene is left open where the match is weak. Some rows mark clone size as missing; the rest say once, few, many or name a class of expanded clone.

CDR3aa: CASRYSGRSYEQYF
CDR3nt: TGTGCCAGCAGATACAGCGGGAGGTCCTACGAGCAGTACTTC
v_gene: TRBV28
abundance: few
d_gene: TRBD2
j_gene: TRBJ2-7

CDR3aa: CASSQGQGAGNTIYF
CDR3nt: TGTGCCAGCAGCCAAGGACAGGGAGCTGGAAACACCATATATTTT
v_gene: TRBV14
abundance: few
d_gene: TRBD1
j_gene: TRBJ1-3

CDR3aa: CAISESTGTDTQYF
CDR3nt: TGTGCCATCAGTGAGTCGACAGGTACAGATACGCAGTATTTT
v_gene: TRBV10-3
abundance: many
d_gene: .
j_gene: TRBJ2-3

CDR3aa: CASSDTWDARPQHF
CDR3nt: TGTGCCAGCAGTGATACGTGGGACGCAAGGCCCCAGCATTTT
v_gene: TRBV6-1
abundance: few
d_gene: .
j_gene: TRBJ1-5

CDR3aa: CASSLIGTGVQPQHF
CDR3nt: TGTGCCAGCAGTTTAATCGGGACAGGGGTTCAGCCCCAGCATTTT
v_gene: TRBV28
abundance: .
d_gene: TRBD1
j_gene: TRBJ1-5

CDR3aa: CASSQTLLAKNIQYF
CDR3nt: TGTGCCAGCAGTCAAACGTTGCTAGCCAAAAACATTCAGTACTTC
v_gene: TRBV7-9
abundance: few
d_gene: .
j_gene: TRBJ2-4

CDR3aa: CASTDMDQGQTF
CDR3nt: TGTGCCAGCACAGACATGGACCAGGGGCAGACCTTC
v_gene: TRBV7-9
abundance: few
d_gene: .
j_gene: TRBJ2-4

CDR3aa: CASSFGLAGGPSNEQFF
CDR3nt: TGTGCCAGCAGCTTCGGACTAGCGGGAGGGCCGTCCAATGAGCAGTTCTTC
v_gene: TRBV7-2
abundance: .
d_gene: TRBD2
j_gene: TRBJ2-1

CDR3aa: CASSSGGSNNQPQHF
CDR3nt: TGTGCCAGCAGCTCAGGGGGCAGTAACAATCAGCCCCAGCATTTT
v_gene: TRBV28
abundance: few
d_gene: TRBD1
j_gene: TRBJ1-5

CDR3aa: CASSTGRSVVNEQYF
CDR3nt: TGTGCCAGCAGCACCGGACGGTCCGTCGTGAACGAGCAGTACTTC
v_gene: TRBV12-3/TRBV12-4
abundance: .
d_gene: .
j_gene: TRBJ2-7

CDR3aa: CASSLAINTGELFF
CDR3nt: TGTGCCAGCAGTTTAGCGATTAACACCGGGGAGCTGTTTTTT
v_gene: TRBV5-6
abundance: .
d_gene: .
j_gene: TRBJ2-2

CDR3aa: CASSLMMGGSYNEQFF
CDR3nt: TGTGCCAGCAGCTTAATGATGGGAGGCTCCTACAATGAGCAGTTCTTC
v_gene: TRBV7-2
abundance: many
d_gene: .
j_gene: TRBJ2-1

CDR3aa: CASEGARGANVLTF
CDR3nt: TGTGCCAGCGAGGGGGCGCGCGGGGCCAACGTCCTGACTTTC
v_gene: TRBV19
abundance: few
d_gene: TRBD1
j_gene: TRBJ2-6

CDR3aa: CASSSLTSATPGEQFF
CDR3nt: TGTGCCAGCAGCTCCCTCACTAGCGCCACACCGGGTGAGCAGTTCTTC
v_gene: TRBV13
abundance: .
d_gene: TRBD2
j_gene: TRBJ2-1

CDR3aa: CASSLVVGISSGNTIYF
CDR3nt: TGTGCCAGCAGCTTAGTTGTCGGGATATCCTCTGGAAACACCATATATTTT
v_gene: TRBV7-9
abundance: .
d_gene: .
j_gene: TRBJ1-3

CDR3aa: CASSNRGSSYEQYF
CDR3nt: TGCGCCAGCAGCAACAGGGGGAGCTCCTACGAGCAGTACTTC
v_gene: TRBV5-1
abundance: few
d_gene: TRBD1
j_gene: TRBJ2-7

CDR3aa: CASEPGAGNNEQFF
CDR3nt: TGTGCCAGTGAACCGGGAGCGGGGAACAATGAGCAGTTCTTC
v_gene: TRBV19
abundance: .
d_gene: TRBD2
j_gene: TRBJ2-1

CDR3aa: CASSYRGGGSDTQYF
CDR3nt: TGTGCCAGCAGCTACCGAGGAGGGGGATCAGATACGCAGTATTTT
v_gene: TRBV9
abundance: few
d_gene: .
j_gene: TRBJ2-3

CDR3aa: CASSWQGGRNEQFF
CDR3nt: TGTGCCAGCAGCTGGCAGGGGGGACGGAATGAGCAGTTCTTC
v_gene: TRBV7-6
abundance: few
d_gene: .
j_gene: TRBJ2-1

CDR3aa: CASSQTFNTEAFF
CDR3nt: TGTGCCAGCAGTCAAACTTTCAACACTGAAGCTTTCTTT
v_gene: TRBV3-1
abundance: .
d_gene: .
j_gene: TRBJ1-1

CDR3aa: CASSIFSAEATQHF
CDR3nt: TGTGCCAGTAGTATCTTTTCAGCGGAGGCGACCCAGCATTTT
v_gene: TRBV19
abundance: .
d_gene: .
j_gene: TRBJ1-5

CDR3aa: CSVKTGRSGANVLTF
CDR3nt: TGCAGCGTTAAGACAGGGCGGTCTGGGGCCAACGTCCTGACTTTC
v_gene: TRBV29-1
abundance: .
d_gene: TRBD1
j_gene: TRBJ2-6